This T cell receptor (beta chain) was observed in a study of graft-versus-host responses after intestinal transplantation (dated by TCRdb to the early 2020s). Study-wide context: Recipients received multivisceral, liver-intestinal, or isolated intestinal transplants. Every recipient was given anti-thymocyte globulin induction, followed by 2 to 3 years of maintenance tacrolimus and steroids. After intestinal transplantation, graft-versus-host and host-versus-graft alloreactive T cell clones in the graft, circulation and bone marrow were tracked using bulk TCR-beta CDR3 sequencing. To identify alloreactive clones, pre-transplant mixed lymphocyte reaction products were sequenced and then compared with unstimulated pre-transplant donor and recipient T cells. Of the 20 to 25 intestinal transplant recipients enrolled in the cohort, one of whom was a retransplant, a few patients without pretransplant specimens were excluded. A peak of at least 4% donor T cells among recipient peripheral blood mononuclear cells was the definition used for donor T cell macrochimerism. Rather than being sequenced by the commercial service, samples from a few later patients were sequenced in-house on an Illumina MiSeq and processed with MiXCR. Results and caveats for the whole study, not just this receptor: Early after transplant, peak levels of circulating GvH clones were associated with declines in HvG clones. The conclusions were limited by the relatively low number and heterogeneity of the intestinal transplant patients. GvH clones were found in recipient bone marrow, and some of the GvH clones appeared earlier in ileal mucosa or blood, which is consistent with an intestinal mucosal origin. Patients with donor T cell macrochimerism had high GvH to HvG T cell clonal ratios in their allografts.

Blood samples were collected up to 4 times in the first month after transplant and then at least monthly when available. The library was generated by the immunoSEQ multiplex PCR assay. For most patients, genomic DNA was subjected to high-throughput TCR-beta CDR3 sequencing by Adaptive Biotechnologies. Per the source publication's procedure: Adaptive's ImmunoSEQ software was the source of the TCR sequencing data for 18 patients, while three other patients were processed with MiXCR and VDJtools. CDR3 nucleotide sequences shared between donor and recipient were removed because their origin could not be assigned. To count as alloreactive, a clone needed at least 2-fold expansion over unstimulated cells and a minimum CFSE-low frequency of 0.002% (template counts) or 0.001% (read counts). A clone was considered mappable if detected in the sequenced pre-transplant spleen, lymph node, or MLR CFSE-low populations of the donor or recipient. The cumulative frequency of alloreactive clones was calculated as a percentage of all sequences, weighted by copy number. Not all clones reach the TCRdb copy of this immuneACCESS table, which keeps in-frame sequences only. Checked studies attribute under half of the gap to unresolved V genes and leave the rest unexplained. V and J calls and clone size are given by that table; D and trimming were obtained from the DNA. For this sample the table gives approximately 89,000 clones, of which about nine tenths were detected only once. 15% to 20% of the sample is held by the ten biggest clonotypes.

This clone was detected once. What this receptor recognizes is not known. No per-base quality is available; no much larger clone lies one base away. The input for sequencing was PBMCs, taken 453 days after intestinal transplant. This clonotype was obtained from a human patient who received an intestinal transplant, so some T cells may come from the graft donor.

The DNA sequence is as follows: TGCAGTGCTAGTTGGAACACTGAAGCTTTCTTT. Its coded protein is CSASWNTEAFF. This receptor chain uses TRBV20-1 and TRBJ1-1; the D gene identity is not certain. The V end loses 3 bases and the J end loses 1 base, and a stretch of 3 bases separates them. The CDR3, cysteine through phenylalanine, is 11 amino acids long. Here the CDR3 DNA is all that survives: 33 bases in frame from base 1. CDR1 is given as DFQATT and CDR2 as SNEGSKA, both from the germline V gene (reference sequence).